A selection of T cell receptor beta chains follows, all from one sample in a study of shared clonotypes between healthy human individuals. Measured with immunoSEQ multiplex PCR; TCRdb has only the in-frame clones, and not every one. The table includes under 1,100,000 clones, approximately 70% detected once. Source material: memory CD4+ T cells sorted from blood. These receptor sequences come from a man between 18 and 29 years old in good health. CDR3s include the opening cysteine and the closing phenylalanine or tryptophan. D genes are given only for firm matches. Rows may omit the clone size; those that give it use once, few, many or a size class.

abundance: NA; v_gene: TRBV27; j_gene: TRBJ1-1; d_gene: TRBD1; CDR3aa: CASFRDRAGSDTEAFF; CDR3nt: TGTGCCAGCTTCAGGGACAGGGCAGGGTCCGACACTGAAGCTTTCTTT
abundance: once; v_gene: TRBV5-1; j_gene: TRBJ2-5; d_gene: TRBD2; CDR3aa: CASSHRGGGVVETQYF; CDR3nt: TGTGCCAGCAGCCACCGCGGCGGGGGGGTTGTAGAGACCCAGTACTTC
abundance: NA; v_gene: TRBV29-1; j_gene: TRBJ2-7; d_gene: NA; CDR3aa: CSVDGLDPRASYEQYF; CDR3nt: TGCAGCGTTGATGGGCTAGACCCGCGCGCTTCCTACGAGCAGTACTTC
abundance: NA; v_gene: TRBV6-6; j_gene: TRBJ1-2; d_gene: NA; CDR3aa: CASRDPSRVNGYTF; CDR3nt: TGTGCCAGCAGGGACCCTTCGCGGGTTAACGGCTACACCTTC
abundance: NA; v_gene: TRBV30; j_gene: TRBJ2-3; d_gene: NA; CDR3aa: CACDTYSTDTQYF; CDR3nt: TGTGCCTGTGACACCTATAGCACAGATACGCAGTATTTT
abundance: NA; v_gene: TRBV11-3; j_gene: TRBJ2-7; d_gene: NA; CDR3aa: CASRETGRKSYEQYF; CDR3nt: TGTGCCAGCAGGGAGACAGGGAGGAAGTCCTACGAGCAGTACTTC
abundance: NA; v_gene: TRBV6-1; j_gene: TRBJ1-2; d_gene: NA; CDR3aa: CASTGSFQAKGGYTF; CDR3nt: TGTGCCAGCACCGGGTCGTTTCAGGCCAAAGGAGGCTACACCTTC
abundance: few; v_gene: TRBV6-1; j_gene: TRBJ1-4; d_gene: NA; CDR3aa: CASSRMTTVNEKLFF; CDR3nt: TGTGCCAGCAGCCGAATGACCACCGTTAATGAAAAACTGTTTTTT
abundance: NA; v_gene: TRBV4-1; j_gene: TRBJ2-6; d_gene: TRBD1; CDR3aa: CASSQGQGPNSGANVLTF; CDR3nt: TGCGCCAGCAGCCAGGGACAGGGCCCTAACTCTGGGGCCAACGTCCTGACTTTC
abundance: few; v_gene: TRBV2; j_gene: TRBJ1-1; d_gene: TRBD1; CDR3aa: CASRSRQGANTEAFF; CDR3nt: TGTGCCAGCAGAAGTAGACAGGGGGCGAACACTGAAGCTTTCTTT
abundance: NA; v_gene: TRBV19; j_gene: TRBJ2-7; d_gene: NA; CDR3aa: CASSITGKSYEQYF; CDR3nt: TGTGCCAGTAGTATAACAGGGAAGTCCTACGAGCAGTACTTC
abundance: many; v_gene: TRBV5-1; j_gene: TRBJ1-4; d_gene: TRBD1; CDR3aa: CASSLALLSGGISEKLFF; CDR3nt: TGCGCCAGCAGCTTGGCCCTACTATCAGGGGGCATCAGTGAAAAACTGTTTTTT
abundance: NA; v_gene: TRBV6-5; j_gene: TRBJ2-4; d_gene: TRBD1; CDR3aa: CASRGQGAMYIQYF; CDR3nt: TGTGCCAGCAGGGGACAGGGGGCTATGTACATTCAGTACTTC
abundance: many; v_gene: TRBV6-6; j_gene: TRBJ2-7; d_gene: TRBD2; CDR3aa: CASSYLSGKSYEQYF; CDR3nt: TGTGCCAGCAGTTACTTGAGCGGGAAGTCCTACGAGCAGTACTTC
abundance: NA; v_gene: TRBV6-5; j_gene: TRBJ2-5; d_gene: TRBD2; CDR3aa: CASSYGGLAGETQYF; CDR3nt: TGTGCCAGCAGTTACGGGGGACTAGCCGGAGAGACCCAGTACTTC
abundance: NA; v_gene: TRBV7-2; j_gene: TRBJ1-1; d_gene: NA; CDR3aa: CASSVQGRSEAFF; CDR3nt: TGTGCCAGCAGCGTCCAGGGGAGGTCTGAAGCTTTCTTT
abundance: NA; v_gene: TRBV7-9; j_gene: TRBJ1-5; d_gene: NA; CDR3aa: CASNEGHSNQPQHF; CDR3nt: TGTGCCAGCAATGAGGGCCATAGCAATCAGCCCCAGCATTTT
abundance: NA; v_gene: TRBV19; j_gene: TRBJ1-6; d_gene: NA; CDR3aa: CASSMGQAGSRDNSPLHF; CDR3nt: TGTGCCAGTAGTATGGGGCAAGCCGGGAGCCGGGATAATTCACCCCTCCACTTT
abundance: few; v_gene: TRBV15; j_gene: TRBJ1-5; d_gene: NA; CDR3aa: CATSREDLGARRPQHF; CDR3nt: TGTGCCACCAGCAGAGAAGATCTCGGGGCACGGAGGCCCCAGCATTTT
abundance: NA; v_gene: TRBV11-2; j_gene: TRBJ2-3; d_gene: NA; CDR3aa: CASSFRASGTDTQYF; CDR3nt: TGTGCCAGCAGCTTCCGGGCCTCTGGGACAGATACGCAGTATTTT
abundance: NA; v_gene: TRBV2; j_gene: TRBJ1-1; d_gene: TRBD1; CDR3aa: CASIQGGKTEAFF; CDR3nt: TGTGCCAGCATTCAGGGGGGCAAAACTGAAGCTTTCTTT
abundance: NA; v_gene: TRBV7-3; j_gene: TRBJ2-3; d_gene: TRBD2; CDR3aa: CASSLKTSGPTDTQYF; CDR3nt: TGTGCCAGCAGCTTAAAAACTAGCGGCCCCACAGATACGCAGTATTTT
abundance: few; v_gene: TRBV7-2; j_gene: TRBJ1-1; d_gene: NA; CDR3aa: CASSSGGVLNTEAFF; CDR3nt: TGTGCCAGCAGCTCTGGCGGAGTCTTGAACACTGAAGCTTTCTTT
abundance: NA; v_gene: TRBV7-2; j_gene: TRBJ2-1; d_gene: NA; CDR3aa: CASSLGTSSYNEQFF; CDR3nt: TGTGCCAGCAGCTTAGGAACTAGCAGTTACAATGAGCAGTTCTTC
abundance: NA; v_gene: TRBV7-2; j_gene: TRBJ2-1; d_gene: NA; CDR3aa: CASSLEPGLRHEQFF; CDR3nt: TGTGCCAGCAGCTTAGAACCGGGACTCCGTCATGAGCAGTTCTTC
abundance: NA; v_gene: TRBV9; j_gene: TRBJ2-3; d_gene: NA; CDR3aa: CASSVVGGQDTQYF; CDR3nt: TGTGCCAGCAGCGTAGTCGGGGGGCAAGATACGCAGTATTTT
abundance: NA; v_gene: TRBV6-5; j_gene: TRBJ2-3; d_gene: NA; CDR3aa: CASGGSTDTQYF; CDR3nt: TGTGCCAGCGGAGGGAGCACAGATACGCAGTATTTT
abundance: NA; v_gene: TRBV5-1; j_gene: TRBJ2-2; d_gene: TRBD1; CDR3aa: CASSLGQGPGELFF; CDR3nt: TGCGCCAGCAGCTTGGGACAGGGACCCGGGGAGCTGTTTTTT
abundance: few; v_gene: TRBV19; j_gene: TRBJ2-1; d_gene: NA; CDR3aa: CASSSIYEQFF; CDR3nt: TGTGCCAGTAGTAGTATCTATGAGCAGTTCTTC
abundance: NA; v_gene: TRBV18; j_gene: TRBJ1-4; d_gene: NA; CDR3aa: CASSPLQGAGEKLFF; CDR3nt: TGTGCCAGCTCACCACTTCAAGGCGCCGGAGAAAAACTGTTTTTT
abundance: NA; v_gene: TRBV6-6; j_gene: TRBJ2-7; d_gene: TRBD2; CDR3aa: CASRWTGTSGTYEQYF; CDR3nt: TGTGCCAGCAGATGGACCGGGACTAGCGGAACCTACGAGCAGTACTTC
abundance: NA; v_gene: TRBV9; j_gene: TRBJ1-3; d_gene: TRBD1; CDR3aa: CASSVTGQGGNTIYF; CDR3nt: TGTGCCAGCAGCGTTACCGGACAGGGCGGAAACACCATATATTTT
abundance: once; v_gene: TRBV7-2; j_gene: TRBJ2-7; d_gene: NA; CDR3aa: CASSRGPSSYEQYF; CDR3nt: TGTGCCAGCAGCAGGGGCCCTAGCTCCTACGAGCAGTACTTC
abundance: NA; v_gene: TRBV6-1; j_gene: TRBJ2-1; d_gene: NA; CDR3aa: CASSVQGEETNEQFF; CDR3nt: TGTGCCAGCAGTGTTCAGGGGGAGGAGACCAATGAGCAGTTCTTC
abundance: NA; v_gene: TRBV5-1; j_gene: TRBJ2-1; d_gene: NA; CDR3aa: CASTPYGGPDEQFF; CDR3nt: TGCGCCAGCACCCCCTATGGGGGGCCGGATGAGCAGTTCTTC
abundance: NA; v_gene: TRBV7-2; j_gene: TRBJ1-4; d_gene: NA; CDR3aa: CASSSDRSTNEKLFF; CDR3nt: TGTGCCAGCAGCTCAGACAGGTCAACTAATGAAAAACTGTTTTTT
abundance: few; v_gene: TRBV4-2; j_gene: TRBJ2-3; d_gene: NA; CDR3aa: CASSQGQAGTDTQYF; CDR3nt: TGTGCCAGCAGCCAAGGACAGGCGGGAACAGATACGCAGTATTTT
abundance: NA; v_gene: TRBV6-5; j_gene: TRBJ2-5; d_gene: NA; CDR3aa: CASSLGPQETQYF; CDR3nt: TGTGCCAGCAGTCTAGGACCACAAGAGACCCAGTACTTC
abundance: once; v_gene: TRBV7-3; j_gene: TRBJ2-1; d_gene: NA; CDR3aa: CASRFGGDEQFF; CDR3nt: TGTGCCAGCAGGTTCGGAGGGGATGAGCAGTTCTTC
abundance: once; v_gene: TRBV7-9; j_gene: TRBJ1-1; d_gene: TRBD1; CDR3aa: CASSLAREWTGDLNTEAFF; CDR3nt: TGTGCCAGCAGCTTAGCACGGGAATGGACAGGGGATTTGAACACTGAAGCTTTCTTT
abundance: NA; v_gene: TRBV5-1; j_gene: TRBJ1-6; d_gene: NA; CDR3aa: CASRADARSPLHF; CDR3nt: TGCGCCAGCAGGGCGGATGCTCGGTCACCCCTCCACTTT
abundance: NA; v_gene: TRBV7-9; j_gene: TRBJ2-1; d_gene: NA; CDR3aa: CASREGAAYEQFF; CDR3nt: TGTGCCAGCAGAGAAGGAGCAGCCTATGAGCAGTTCTTC
abundance: once; v_gene: TRBV18; j_gene: TRBJ1-4; d_gene: NA; CDR3aa: CASSPFQGEKLFF; CDR3nt: TGTGCCAGCTCTCCCTTTCAGGGGGAAAAACTGTTTTTT
abundance: NA; v_gene: TRBV12-5; j_gene: TRBJ1-6; d_gene: NA; CDR3aa: CASGPDNSPLHF; CDR3nt: TGTGCTAGTGGTCCAGATAATTCACCCCTCCACTTT
abundance: NA; v_gene: TRBV27; j_gene: TRBJ2-2; d_gene: TRBD2; CDR3aa: CASSLGDRLAGTGELFF; CDR3nt: TGTGCCAGCAGTTTAGGGGACCGACTAGCGGGAACCGGGGAGCTGTTTTTT